This T cell receptor (beta chain) was sequenced during a study of human T cells and chemical hapten exposure (dated by TCRdb to the early 2020s). With regard to the full study: For sensitization, 2% DPC in acetone was applied to a 2 cm by 2 cm area of upper inner arm skin. Most of the patients in the cohort were female, and the cohort covered alopecia areata with under or over 50% scalp involvement, alopecia totalis and alopecia universalis. Libraries were pooled for sequencing, and variation in per-sample TCR yields was attributed mainly to small differences in library volumes within the pool. Blood for TCR sequencing was provided by twenty-nine alopecia patients at one to four time points (pre-sensitization, 2, 6 and 24 weeks). Patient blood was sampled pre-sensitization (week 0) and at 2, 6 and about 24 weeks after DPC sensitization. In alopecia patients, the study followed how the peripheral blood TCR repertoire changed in vivo over primary and secondary sensitization to diphenylcyclopropenone (DPC), a hapten. Patients additionally received weekly therapeutic DPC doses to the scalp throughout the roughly 25-week study period. Patch testing on the upper back used Finn chambers containing 0.01% DPC, with scoring done after 6 days according to International Contact Dermatitis Research Group standards. Summary of the overall study and its limitations: Expanded TCRs formed significantly more large CDR3 similarity clusters than pre-sensitization or healthy control sets, consistent with antigen-driven responses. The number of PT1 expanded TCRs positively correlated with patch test score, significant at thresholds 8, 16 and 32 but not 4. Because all patients had alopecia, a presumed autoimmune disease, the immune response of the patients might differ from that of healthy individuals. DPC sensitization did not change the number of TCRs with a frequency above 1 in 1000, and there was no evidence of changes in global repertoire structure. Repeated subsampling changed both the strength of the expansion versus patch-test correlation and the threshold at which that correlation became significant.

Concerning this clonotype itself: Its binding antigen is unknown. Base-call qualities are not available, and no considerably larger clone is one nucleotide away.

Including cysteine and phenylalanine, the CDR3 has 14 amino acids. This entry keeps only the CDR3 DNA: 42 bases, framed from base 1. CDR1 is given as SGHTA and CDR2 as FQGNSA, both from the germline V gene. A distance of 11 bases separates the germline ends of V and J, which lose 2 bases and 5 bases respectively. Explained via the paper, the time point label denotes: pre-sensitization, week 0. The sample's treatment or condition, from its label and the paper: therapeutic diphenylcyclopropenone sensitization with weekly scalp DPC. Blood at each patch-test visit was drawn before the patch test was applied. Patients were eligible if aged 18 to 70, diagnosed with alopecia and judged suitable for DPC therapy, and pregnant patients were excluded. Unfractionated whole blood was collected in Tempus Blood RNA tubes, and total RNA was extracted from that blood. Libraries were constructed by RACE. The instrument given in TCRdb is NextSeq 500. During library preparation, unique molecular identifiers were attached to individual cDNA molecules so that TCRs could be counted in a quantitative, reproducible way. From each blood RNA sample, both TCR alpha and TCR beta chains were sequenced. In the original analysis: Samples had a median of roughly 100,000 TCRs, with a range from about 23,224 to 690,600. V, J and CDR3 annotation of the TCR reads was carried out using the Decombinator software suite. To make PS versus PT1 abundance plots, every sample was subsampled to the same number of TCRs (28,000). TCRs were defined as expanded if absent before sensitization and observed at least eight times at the 2-week time point. The raw public data were reprocessed by TCRdb itself: fastp quality trimming at Q25, MiXCR clonotype calling, in-frame beta chains only. Rows merge per CDR3 protein into single entries with the most common DNA and genes. The V and J calls were not made by the authors but by TCRdb's processing. This sample comprises under 200,000 distinct CDR3 sequences, around 30% of them detected only once. The ten largest make up 2.5% to 3.5% of the sample.

The sequence is built from TRBV7-2 and TRBJ2-3, with no D gene named confidently. Source: whole blood, taken in connection with sensitization to the hapten diphenylcyclopropenone (DPC). The TCR sequence derives from a woman under 40 with alopecia areata. Some clones in this sample may be carry-over from other donors' samples. The nucleotides read TGTGCCAGCAGCTTAATTTACAGAGGAGATACGCAGTATTTT. Its protein reads: CASSLIYRGDTQYF.